What follows are 20 T cell receptor beta chains derived from one specimen sequenced in a study of T cell responses to AZD1222 COVID-19 vaccine. The table came from immunoSEQ multiplex PCR; TCRdb's copy has only in-frame clones and leaves some out. The table includes about 86,000 clones, 70% to 80% detected once. The starting material was peripheral blood, obtained on day 0 of AZD1222 vaccination. All receptors derive from an adult in good health.

The chain recombines TRBV9 with TRBJ2-7; 9 bases match TRBD2. CDR1 is SGDLS, CDR2 YYNGEE, per germline. V was clipped by 5 bases and J by 6 bases; unmatched bases: 9. The CDR3 is 14 residues long. CDR3 coding DNA: TGTGCCAGCAGTTTAATAGCGGGAGCTGGCGAGCAGTACTTC. Its protein is CASSLIAGAGEQYF.

V usage is TRBV6-4 and J usage is TRBJ2-1; 7 positions agree with TRBD2. V was clipped by 0 bases and J by 8 bases; unmatched bases: 4. The CDR3 totals 14 residues. Germline V lookup: CDR1 MRHNA, CDR2 SNTAGT. CDR3 in amino acids: CASSDSEGGHEQFF. DNA for the CDR3: TGTGCCAGCAGTGACTCCGAGGGAGGGCATGAGCAGTTCTTC.

The rearrangement joins TRBV11-2 to TRBJ1-5; 9 bases are shared with TRBD1. Germline CDR1 and CDR2: SGHAT and FQNNGV. This CDR3 has 17 residues. V lost 0 bases, J lost 0 bases, and 3 bases stayed unmatched. CDR3 in amino acids: CASSLEGTGYSNQPQHF. Here the CDR3 DNA reads TGTGCCAGCAGCTTAGAAGGGACAGGGTATAGCAATCAGCCCCAGCATTTT.

The chain recombines TRBV7-8 with TRBJ2-7, with D possibly being TRBD1 (6 bases). This CDR3 is 12 amino acids long. In germline, CDR1 is SGHVS, CDR2 FQNEAQ. Trimming removed 4 bases from V and 4 bases from J, with 8 bases in between. The CDR3 coding sequence is TGTGCCAGCAGCTCAACAGGGTACGAGCAGTACTTC. This sequence encodes CASSSTGYEQYF.

The gene calls are TRBV2 and TRBJ1-2; D is uncertain. V lost 1 base and J 3 bases, leaving 9 bases between the germline ends. Germline V gene lookup returns CDR1 SNHLY and CDR2 FYNNEI. The CDR3 is made up of 14 amino acids. The CDR3 loop reads CASSEVVVDYGYTF. CDR3 coding DNA: TGTGCCAGCAGTGAAGTTGTAGTGGACTATGGCTACACCTTC. Full variable domain (remainder filled in from reference TRBV2 and TRBJ1-2): EPEVTQTPSHQVTQMGQEVILRCVPISNHLYFYWYRQILGQKVEFLVSFYNNEISEKSEIFDDQFSVERPDGSNFTLKIRSTKLEDSAMYFCASSEVVVDYGYTFGSGTRLTVV.

This rearrangement joins TRBV5-1 to TRBJ1-1, with a possible D match to TRBD1 (5 bases). Per the germline V gene, CDR1 is SGHRS and CDR2 is YFSETQ. The CDR3 length is 15 residues. The ends were cut back, 3 bases at V and 10 bases at J, with 22 bases in the middle. The CDR3 sequence is CASSSGGIGQGRAFF. CDR3 bases: TGCGCCAGCAGCTCTGGGGGTATTGGGCAGGGTAGAGCTTTCTTT.

In its sample, this clone was seen once. The J gene is TRBJ1-1, the V gene TRBV5-5, with no clear D. CDR1 and CDR2 from the germline V gene are SGHKS and YYEKEE (reference sequence). There are 14 residues in the CDR3. The V and J ends lost 3 bases and 1 base respectively, with 10 bases between them. The CDR3 DNA reads TGTGCCAGCAGCTCTACCCAGGAGAACACTGAAGCTTTCTTT. Amino acids: CASSSTQENTEAFF.

The chain recombines TRBV30 with TRBJ1-6; D is ambiguous. V shed 2 bases and J shed 7 bases, with 9 bases lying between them. Germline V CDR1 and CDR2: GTSNPN, SVGIG (reference sequence). This CDR3 has 13 amino acids. CDR3 amino acids: CAWSPQSNSPLHF. DNA for the CDR3: TGTGCCTGGAGTCCCCAATCGAATTCACCCCTCCACTTT. The full variable domain, rest sourced from reference TRBV30 and TRBJ1-6, is SQTIHQWPATLVQPVGSPLSLECTVEGTSNPNLYWYRQAAGRGLQLLFYSVGIGQISSEVPQNLSASRPQDRQFILSSKKLLLSDSGFYLCAWSPQSNSPLHFGNGTRLTVT.

V and J are TRBV4-1 and TRBJ2-3; D may be TRBD2 (6 bases). The V and J ends lost 5 bases and 1 base respectively, with 28 bases between them. CDR1 is MGHRA and CDR2 is YSYEKL in the germline V gene. The CDR3 has 20 residues. DNA of the CDR3: TGCGCCAGCAGCTCTCAGAAGGGGCCTTGGAGGGCCCGAGGCACAGATACGCAGTATTTT. Translation gives CASSSQKGPWRARGTDTQYF.

This chain joins TRBV19 and TRBJ1-5; TRBD1 might be the D (5 bases). Trimming removed 3 bases at V and 2 bases at J, with 8 bases between. Germline CDR1 reads LNHDA; CDR2 reads SQIVND (reference sequence). The CDR3 extends over 14 amino acids. The CDR3 DNA reads as TGTGCCAGTAGTATTTTCAGGGGCAATCAGCCCCAGCATTTT. It encodes CASSIFRGNQPQHF.

Regarding this clone: One junction end does not reproduce the germline sequence, and a read error may be involved. The CDR3 is CASRPDRGWWGGAF. CDR3 sequence (DNA): TGTGCCAGCAGACCGGACAGGGGCTGGTGGGGGGGGGCCTTC. The chain is built from TRBV27 and TRBJ2-7; TRBD1 matches at 9 bases. This CDR3 comprises 14 residues. Per germline, CDR1 MNHEY and CDR2 SMNVEV (reference sequence).

The count of this clone is one. This sequence joins TRBV18 and TRBJ1-4; D possibly corresponds to TRBD1 (6 bases). The length of the CDR3 is 14 residues. V dropped 2 bases and J dropped 3 bases, with 7 bases sitting between them. Germline V gene data show CDR1 as KGHSH and CDR2 as LQKENI. CDR3 in DNA: TGTGCCAGCTCACCAAGGGGGGCTAATGAAAAACTGTTTTTT. Its translation: CASSPRGANEKLFF. The whole variable domain, filled in from reference TRBV18 and TRBJ1-4, reads NAGVMQNPRHLVRRRGQEARLRCSPMKGHSHVYWYRQLPEEGLKFMVYLQKENIIDESGMPKERFSAEFPKEGPSILRIQQVVRGDSAAYFCASSPRGANEKLFFGSGTQLSVL.

This chain connects TRBV3-1 (or the pseudogene TRBV3-2) to TRBJ2-1; 9 bases are a match to TRBD2. Germline CDR1 LGHDT, CDR2 YNNKEL (reference sequence). V was clipped by 4 bases and J by 7 bases; unmatched bases: 8. CDR3 length: 15 residues. CDR3 protein: CASSPRGTSGNEQFF. CDR3 DNA: TGTGCCAGCAGCCCCCGAGGTACTAGCGGGAATGAGCAGTTCTTC.

The chain employs TRBV5-1 and TRBJ1-3; D remains ambiguous. In germline, CDR1 is SGHRS, CDR2 YFSETQ. The V gene lost 4 bases and the J gene lost 1 base, with 12 bases spanning the gap. This CDR3 is 15 amino acids long. This CDR3 is CASSNGQRSGNTIYF. The CDR3 DNA is TGCGCCAGCAGCAACGGCCAGAGATCTGGAAACACCATATATTTT.

The chain joins TRBV5-6 to TRBJ2-1; maybe TRBD2 (6 bases). The CDR3 contains 15 residues. V was pared by 0 bases and J by 4 bases, with 11 bases between. CDR1 and CDR2 (germline): SGHDT, YYEEEE. The CDR3 spells CASSLGPGLYNEQFF. CDR3 in DNA: TGTGCCAGCAGCTTGGGCCCGGGACTTTACAATGAGCAGTTCTTC.

In its sample, this clone was seen once. The chain combines TRBV7-9 with TRBJ2-1; D is possibly TRBD2 (6 bases). CDR1 is SEHNR, CDR2 FQNEAQ, per germline (reference sequence). The CDR3 runs 11 residues. V was shortened by 5 bases and J by 12 bases, with 11 bases between the two germline ends. The CDR3 coding sequence is TGTGCCAGCAGCCCGGGACTGGTGCAGTTCTTC. This encodes CASSPGLVQFF.

V and J are TRBV10-2 and TRBJ1-4; 7 nucleotides match TRBD1. The J segment lost 8 bases and the V segment lost 8 bases, leaving 11 bases of the junction unmatched. Germline V gives CDR1 WSHSY, CDR2 SAAADI. This CDR3 region has 14 residues. CDR3 protein: CASREGTEGEKLFF. CDR3 DNA: TGCGCCAGCCGGGAGGGGACAGAAGGAGAAAAACTGTTTTTT.

J is TRBJ2-7 and V is TRBV5-1; 8 bases line up with TRBD2. CDR3 length: 14 residues. With 0 bases clipped from V and 7 bases from J, the junction kept 6 bases outside the gene matches. CDR1 is SGHRS, CDR2 YFSETQ, per germline. In nucleotides, the CDR3 is TGCGCCAGCAGCTTGGACTTTCTAGCGGGTGAGCAGTACTTC. This gives the protein CASSLDFLAGEQYF.

This clone was seen just once. V and J are TRBV6-2 or TRBV6-3 and TRBJ1-2, with D perhaps TRBD1 (5 bases). CDR1 MNHEY and CDR2 SVGEGT come from the germline V gene. CDR3 length equals 14 residues. V lost 6 bases and J lost 4, with 15 bases in between. As DNA, the CDR3 is TGTGCCAGCAGCATCAGACGGGGGGGCTATGGCTACACCTTC. As protein: CASSIRRGGYGYTF.

This chain joins TRBV5-6 and TRBJ2-7; D call uncertain. From germline, CDR1 is SGHDT and CDR2 YYEEEE. Deletions cut 4 bases from V and 3 bases from J, with 5 bases between. This CDR3 is built from 11 residues. The CDR3: CASSQHYEQYF. CDR3 nucleotides: TGTGCCAGCAGCCAGCACTACGAGCAGTACTTC. Full variable domain (missing parts from reference TRBV5-6 and TRBJ2-7): DAGVTQSPTHLIKTRGQQVTLRCSPKSGHDTVSWYQQALGQGPQFIFQYYEEEERQRGNFPDRFSGHQFPNYSSELNVNALLLGDSALYLCASSQHYEQYFGPGTRLTVT.